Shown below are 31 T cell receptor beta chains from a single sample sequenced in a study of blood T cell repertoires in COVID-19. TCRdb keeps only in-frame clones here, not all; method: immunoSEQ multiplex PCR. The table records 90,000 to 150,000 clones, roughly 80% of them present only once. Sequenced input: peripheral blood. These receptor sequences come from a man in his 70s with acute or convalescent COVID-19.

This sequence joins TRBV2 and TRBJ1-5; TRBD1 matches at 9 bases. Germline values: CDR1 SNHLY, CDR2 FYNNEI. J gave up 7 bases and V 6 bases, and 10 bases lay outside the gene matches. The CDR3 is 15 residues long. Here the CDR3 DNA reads TGTGCCAGCAGAAAACAGGGGGCAGTAAGCCAGCCCCAGCATTTT. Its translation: CASRKQGAVSQPQHF.

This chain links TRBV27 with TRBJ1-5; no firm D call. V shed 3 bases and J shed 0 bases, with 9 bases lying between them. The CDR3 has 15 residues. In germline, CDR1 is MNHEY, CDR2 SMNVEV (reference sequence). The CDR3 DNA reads TGTGCCAGCAGTTTTGGCGGCTATAGCAATCAGCCCCAGCATTTT. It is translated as CASSFGGYSNQPQHF.

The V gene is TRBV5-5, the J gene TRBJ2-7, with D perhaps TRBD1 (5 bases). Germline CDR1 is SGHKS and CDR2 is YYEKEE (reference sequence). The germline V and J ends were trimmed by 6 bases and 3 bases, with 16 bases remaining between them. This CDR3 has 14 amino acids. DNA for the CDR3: TGTGCCAGCACCCAATTAATGGGGCACTACGAGCAGTACTTC. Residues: CASTQLMGHYEQYF.

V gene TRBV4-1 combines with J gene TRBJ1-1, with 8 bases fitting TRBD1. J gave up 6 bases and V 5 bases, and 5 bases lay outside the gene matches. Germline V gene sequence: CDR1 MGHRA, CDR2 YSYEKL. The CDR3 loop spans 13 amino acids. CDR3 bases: TGCGCCAGCAGCACCCAGGGGGCAGCTGAAGCTTTCTTT. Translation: CASSTQGAAEAFF.

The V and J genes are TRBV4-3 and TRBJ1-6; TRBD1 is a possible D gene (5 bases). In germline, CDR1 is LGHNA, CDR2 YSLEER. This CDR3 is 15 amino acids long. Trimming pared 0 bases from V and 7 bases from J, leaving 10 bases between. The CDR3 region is CASSQEFKGNSPLHF. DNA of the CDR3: TGCGCCAGCAGCCAAGAATTTAAGGGGAATTCACCCCTCCACTTT.

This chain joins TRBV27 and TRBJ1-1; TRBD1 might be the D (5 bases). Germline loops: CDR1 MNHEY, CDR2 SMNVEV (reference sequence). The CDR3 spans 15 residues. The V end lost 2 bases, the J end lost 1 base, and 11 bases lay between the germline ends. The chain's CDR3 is CASSLRGLPNTEAFF. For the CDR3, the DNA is TGTGCCAGCAGTTTAAGGGGACTCCCGAACACTGAAGCTTTCTTT.

In nucleotides, the CDR3 is TGTGCCAGCAGCCCGGCCCTCAACTTACTAGCACGCGAGCAGTACTTC. It specifies CASSPALNLLAREQYF. V and J are TRBV11-2 and TRBJ2-7; D is possibly TRBD2 (6 bases). The V end was cut by 5 bases, the J end by 6 bases, with 23 bases between. Germline V CDR1 and CDR2: SGHAT, FQNNGV. The length of the CDR3 is 16 residues.

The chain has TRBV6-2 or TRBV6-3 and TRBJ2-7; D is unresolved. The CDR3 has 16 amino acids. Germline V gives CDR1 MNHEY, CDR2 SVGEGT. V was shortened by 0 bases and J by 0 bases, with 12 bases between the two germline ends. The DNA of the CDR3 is TGTGCCAGCAGTTACTCGAGTTTTCCATCCTCCTACGAGCAGTACTTC. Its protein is CASSYSSFPSSYEQYF.

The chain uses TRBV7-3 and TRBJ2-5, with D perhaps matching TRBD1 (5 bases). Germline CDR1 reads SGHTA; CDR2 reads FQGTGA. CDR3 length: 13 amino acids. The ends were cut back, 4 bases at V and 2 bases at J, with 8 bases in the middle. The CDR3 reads CASSSRQQETQYF. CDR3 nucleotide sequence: TGTGCCAGCAGCTCTCGACAGCAAGAGACCCAGTACTTC.

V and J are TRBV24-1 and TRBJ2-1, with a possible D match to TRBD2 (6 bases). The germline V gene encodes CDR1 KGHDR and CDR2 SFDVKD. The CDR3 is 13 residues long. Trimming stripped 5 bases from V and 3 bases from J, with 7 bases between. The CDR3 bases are TGTGCCACCAGTGCTAGCGACTACAATGAGCAGTTCTTC. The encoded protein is CATSASDYNEQFF.

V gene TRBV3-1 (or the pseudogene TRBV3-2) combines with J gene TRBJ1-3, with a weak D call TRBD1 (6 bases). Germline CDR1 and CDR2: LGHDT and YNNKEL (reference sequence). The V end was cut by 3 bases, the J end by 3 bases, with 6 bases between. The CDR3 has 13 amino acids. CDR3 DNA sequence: TGTGCCAGCAGCCAGGGACATGGAAACACCATATATTTT. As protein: CASSQGHGNTIYF.

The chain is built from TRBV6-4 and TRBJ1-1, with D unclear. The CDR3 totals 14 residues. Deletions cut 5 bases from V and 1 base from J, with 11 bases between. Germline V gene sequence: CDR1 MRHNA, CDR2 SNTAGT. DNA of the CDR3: TGTGCCAGCAGTTTCGACATTACGAACACTGAAGCTTTCTTT. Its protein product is CASSFDITNTEAFF.

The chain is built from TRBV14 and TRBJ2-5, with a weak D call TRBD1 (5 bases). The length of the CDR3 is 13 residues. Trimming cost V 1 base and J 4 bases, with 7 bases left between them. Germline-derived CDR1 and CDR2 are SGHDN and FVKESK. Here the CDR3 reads CASSQVQGETQYF. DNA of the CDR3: TGTGCCAGCAGCCAAGTCCAGGGAGAGACCCAGTACTTC.

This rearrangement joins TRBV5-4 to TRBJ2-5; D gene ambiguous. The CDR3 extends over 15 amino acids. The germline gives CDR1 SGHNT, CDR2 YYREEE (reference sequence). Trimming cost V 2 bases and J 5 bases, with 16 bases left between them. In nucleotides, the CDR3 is TGTGCCAGCAGCTTTGCTGGCGGTCGTTTGGAGACCCAGTACTTC. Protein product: CASSFAGGRLETQYF.

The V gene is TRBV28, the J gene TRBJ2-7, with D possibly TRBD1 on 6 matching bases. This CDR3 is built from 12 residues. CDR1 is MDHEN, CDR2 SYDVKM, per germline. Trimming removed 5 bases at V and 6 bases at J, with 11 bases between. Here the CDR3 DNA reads TGTGCCAGCAGTCAAAGGGGGACCGAGCAGTACTTC. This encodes CASSQRGTEQYF.

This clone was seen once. As DNA, the CDR3 is TGTGCCAGCAGCTTAAACACAGGGGGTGGTACGCAGTATTTT. It specifies CASSLNTGGGTQYF. The chain is built from TRBV7-3 and TRBJ2-3, with TRBD1 matching over 8 bases. Germline V gives CDR1 SGHTA, CDR2 FQGTGA. The CDR3 covers 14 residues. J gave up 8 bases and V 1 base, and 5 bases lay outside the gene matches.

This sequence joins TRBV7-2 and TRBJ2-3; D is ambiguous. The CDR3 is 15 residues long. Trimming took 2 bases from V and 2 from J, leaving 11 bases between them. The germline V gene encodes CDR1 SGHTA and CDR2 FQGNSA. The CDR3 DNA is TGTGCCAGCAGCTTATCAGGCAAAGACACAGATACGCAGTATTTT. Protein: CASSLSGKDTDTQYF.

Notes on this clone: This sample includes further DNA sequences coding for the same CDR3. The CDR3 spells CASSEDGRGETQYF. The CDR3 region has the DNA TGTGCCAGCAGTGAGGATGGCAGGGGAGAGACCCAGTACTTC. V usage is TRBV2 and J usage is TRBJ2-5; maybe TRBD1 (6 bases). The ends were cut back, 3 bases at V and 4 bases at J, with 12 bases in the middle. Germline loops: CDR1 SNHLY, CDR2 FYNNEI. The length of the CDR3 is 14 residues.

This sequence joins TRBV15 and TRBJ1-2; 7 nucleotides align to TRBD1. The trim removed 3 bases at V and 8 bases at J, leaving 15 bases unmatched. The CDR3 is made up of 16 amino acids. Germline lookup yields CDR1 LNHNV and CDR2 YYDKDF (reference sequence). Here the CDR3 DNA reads TGTGCCACCAGCAGGAAAACCTCGACAGGGCCGTTGGGCTACACCTTC. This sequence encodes CATSRKTSTGPLGYTF.

CDR3 in amino acids: CASNGGGDQPQHF. In nucleotides, the CDR3 is TGTGCCAGCAACGGCGGGGGGGATCAGCCCCAGCATTTT. The V gene is TRBV12-3 or TRBV12-4, the J gene TRBJ1-5; TRBD1 is a possible D gene (5 bases). Trimming removed 7 bases at V and 5 bases at J, with 12 bases between. This CDR3 spans 13 amino acids.

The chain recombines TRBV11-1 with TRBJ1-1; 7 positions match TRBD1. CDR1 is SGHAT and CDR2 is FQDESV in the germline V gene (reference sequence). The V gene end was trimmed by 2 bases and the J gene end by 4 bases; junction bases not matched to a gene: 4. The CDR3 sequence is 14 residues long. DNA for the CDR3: TGTGCCAGCAGCTTACTGGCAGGGGGCACTGAAGCTTTCTTT. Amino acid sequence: CASSLLAGGTEAFF.

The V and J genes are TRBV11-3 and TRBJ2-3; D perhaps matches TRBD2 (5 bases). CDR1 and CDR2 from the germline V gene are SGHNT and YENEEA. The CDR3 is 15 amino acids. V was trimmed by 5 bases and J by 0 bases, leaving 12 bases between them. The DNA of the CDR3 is TGTGCCAGCAGCCCCGGGGTACTTAGCACAGATACGCAGTATTTT. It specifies CASSPGVLSTDTQYF.

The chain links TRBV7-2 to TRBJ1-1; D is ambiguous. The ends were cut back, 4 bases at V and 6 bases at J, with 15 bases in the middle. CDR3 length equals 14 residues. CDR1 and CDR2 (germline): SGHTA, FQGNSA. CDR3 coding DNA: TGTGCCAGCAGCTCCAGGAGGGATAACGCTGAAGCTTTCTTT. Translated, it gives CASSSRRDNAEAFF. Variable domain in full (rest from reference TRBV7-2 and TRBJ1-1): GAGVSQSPSNKVTEKGKDVELRCDPISGHTALYWYRQSLGQGLEFLIYFQGNSAPDKSGLPSDRFSAERTGGSVSTLTIQRTQQEDSAVYLCASSSRRDNAEAFFGQGTRLTVV.

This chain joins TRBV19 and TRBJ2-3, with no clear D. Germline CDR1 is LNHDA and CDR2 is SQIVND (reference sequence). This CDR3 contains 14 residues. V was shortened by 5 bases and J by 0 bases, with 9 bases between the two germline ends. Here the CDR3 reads CASSAAVSTDTQYF. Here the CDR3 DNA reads TGTGCCAGTAGTGCGGCGGTTAGCACAGATACGCAGTATTTT.

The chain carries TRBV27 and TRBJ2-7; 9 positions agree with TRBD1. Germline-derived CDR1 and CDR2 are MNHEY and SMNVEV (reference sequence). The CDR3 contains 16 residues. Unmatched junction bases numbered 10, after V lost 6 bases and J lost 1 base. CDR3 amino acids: CASRDRGLQGSYEQYF. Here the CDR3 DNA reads TGTGCCAGCAGGGACAGGGGTCTACAGGGGTCCTACGAGCAGTACTTC.

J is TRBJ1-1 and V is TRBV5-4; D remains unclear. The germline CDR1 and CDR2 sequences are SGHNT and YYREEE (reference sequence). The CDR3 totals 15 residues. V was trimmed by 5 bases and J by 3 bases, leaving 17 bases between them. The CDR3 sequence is CASRGGSLGDTEAFF. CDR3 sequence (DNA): TGTGCCAGCAGGGGAGGGTCTCTAGGTGACACTGAAGCTTTCTTT. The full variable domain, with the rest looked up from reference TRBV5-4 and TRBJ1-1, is ETGVTQSPTHLIKTRGQQVTLRCSSQSGHNTVSWYQQALGQGPQFIFQYYREEENGRGNFPPRFSGLQFPNYSSELNVNALELDDSALYLCASRGGSLGDTEAFFGQGTRLTVV.

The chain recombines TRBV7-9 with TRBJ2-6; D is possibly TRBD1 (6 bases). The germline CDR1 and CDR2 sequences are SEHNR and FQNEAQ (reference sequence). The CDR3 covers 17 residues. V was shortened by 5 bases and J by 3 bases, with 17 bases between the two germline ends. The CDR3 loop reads CASSPRTGQGGANVLTF. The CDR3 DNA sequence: TGTGCCAGCAGCCCACGGACGGGACAAGGTGGGGCCAACGTCCTGACTTTC. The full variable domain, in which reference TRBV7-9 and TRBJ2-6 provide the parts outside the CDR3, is DTGVSQNPRHKITKRGQNVTFRCDPISEHNRLYWYRQTLGQGPEFLTYFQNEAQLEKSRLLSDRFSAERPKGSFSTLEIQRTEQGDSAMYLCASSPRTGQGGANVLTFGAGSRLTVL.

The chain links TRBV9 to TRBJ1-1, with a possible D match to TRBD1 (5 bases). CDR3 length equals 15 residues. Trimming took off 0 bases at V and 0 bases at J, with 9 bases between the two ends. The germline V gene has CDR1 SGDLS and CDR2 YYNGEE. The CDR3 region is CASSVESRVNTEAFF. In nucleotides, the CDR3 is TGTGCCAGCAGCGTAGAGAGCAGGGTGAACACTGAAGCTTTCTTT.

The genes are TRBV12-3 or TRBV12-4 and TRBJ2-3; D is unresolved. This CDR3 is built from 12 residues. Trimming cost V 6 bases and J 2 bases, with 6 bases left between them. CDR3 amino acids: CASRLTTDTQYF. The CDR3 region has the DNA TGTGCCAGCAGACTTACCACAGATACGCAGTATTTT.

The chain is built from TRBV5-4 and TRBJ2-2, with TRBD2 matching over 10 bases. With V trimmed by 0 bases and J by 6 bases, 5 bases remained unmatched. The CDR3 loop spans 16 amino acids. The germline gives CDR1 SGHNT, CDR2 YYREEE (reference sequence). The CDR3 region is CASSLGAGGPPGELFF. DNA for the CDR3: TGTGCCAGCAGCTTGGGAGCGGGGGGGCCCCCCGGGGAGCTGTTTTTT.

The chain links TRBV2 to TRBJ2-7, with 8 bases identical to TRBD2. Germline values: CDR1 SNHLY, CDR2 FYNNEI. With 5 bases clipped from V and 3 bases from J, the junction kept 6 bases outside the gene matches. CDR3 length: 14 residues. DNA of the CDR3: TGTGCCAGCAGTAATTTCGGGGGGGTCTACGAGCAGTACTTC. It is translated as CASSNFGGVYEQYF. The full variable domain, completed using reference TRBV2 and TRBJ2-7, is EPEVTQTPSHQVTQMGQEVILRCVPISNHLYFYWYRQILGQKVEFLVSFYNNEISEKSEIFDDQFSVERPDGSNFTLKIRSTKLEDSAMYFCASSNFGGVYEQYFGPGTRLTVT.